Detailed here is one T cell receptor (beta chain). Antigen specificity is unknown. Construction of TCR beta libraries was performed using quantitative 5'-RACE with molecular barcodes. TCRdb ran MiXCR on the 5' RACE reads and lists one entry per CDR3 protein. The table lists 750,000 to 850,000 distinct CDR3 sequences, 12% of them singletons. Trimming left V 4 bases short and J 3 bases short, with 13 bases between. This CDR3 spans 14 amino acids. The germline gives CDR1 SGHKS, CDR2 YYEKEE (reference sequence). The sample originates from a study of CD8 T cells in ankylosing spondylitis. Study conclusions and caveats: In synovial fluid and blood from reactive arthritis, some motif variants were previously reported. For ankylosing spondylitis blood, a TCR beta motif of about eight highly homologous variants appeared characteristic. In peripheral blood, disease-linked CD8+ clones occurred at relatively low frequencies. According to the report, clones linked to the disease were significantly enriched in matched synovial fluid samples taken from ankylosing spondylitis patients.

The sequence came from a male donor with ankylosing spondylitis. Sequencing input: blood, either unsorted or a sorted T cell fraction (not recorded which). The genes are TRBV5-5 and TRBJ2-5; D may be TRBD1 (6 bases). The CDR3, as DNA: TGTGCCAGCAGCCTGACAGGAATGGAAGAGACCCAGTACTTC. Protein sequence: CASSLTGMEETQYF.